This paragraph covers one TCR beta chain sequence. Its antigen remains unidentified. This specimen belongs to a study of T cells after yellow fever vaccination. Findings and limits, study-wide: Repertoires sorted by FACS could include abundant clonotypes that are contaminants from the bulk population. Detected again after the booster were most primary-vaccination clones, at about 96% CD4 and roughly 88% CD8. Secondary responses were weaker yet peaked faster, day 5 versus 15.

5'RACE template switching generated TCR cDNA, adding a universal primer site and UMIs. TCRdb re-derived calls from the 5' RACE reads in MiXCR, one entry per CDR3 protein. The sample has some 340,000 distinct CDR3 sequences; approximately 12% are singletons. Between the trimmed V and J ends, which lost 0 bases and 3 bases, there was a span of 8 bases. Germline V gene lookup returns CDR1 SNHLY and CDR2 FYNNEI. The CDR3 is made up of 14 amino acids. The receptor was isolated from a man between 18 and 29 years old who received the YFV17D yellow fever vaccine. Sample: CD4+ T cells sorted from PBMCs, taken 45 days after the yellow fever booster vaccination. The chain has TRBV2 and TRBJ1-1, with TRBD1 as a possible D gene (5 bases). CDR3 nucleotide sequence: TGTGCCAGCAGTGAAGCTGCGACAGACACTGAAGCTTTCTTT. Amino acids: CASSEAATDTEAFF. The variable domain in full, completed from reference TRBV2 and TRBJ1-1, reads EPEVTQTPSHQVTQMGQEVILRCVPISNHLYFYWYRQILGQKVEFLVSFYNNEISEKSEIFDDQFSVERPDGSNFTLKIRSTKLEDSAMYFCASSEAATDTEAFFGQGTRLTVV.